The clone carrying this T cell receptor (beta chain) has ten or more counts. Its target is unknown. Using RNA transcripts as the source, TCR beta CDR3 regions were amplified. In the first-round RT-PCR of the TCR CDR3, the HTBI primer set was used. TCRdb processed the multiplex PCR reads anew with MiXCR; each CDR3 protein has one entry. The sample has fewer than 900,000 distinct CDR3 sequences, about 19% seen once; the top ten hold 16%. The data stem from a study of T cells in Graves' hyperthyroidism and ophthalmopathy. Germline V gene sequence: CDR1 WNHNN, CDR2 SYGVQD (reference sequence). The CDR3 runs to 13 residues. V lost 6 bases to trimming and J lost 3 bases, with 12 bases between them. Findings of the study overall: Model-based prediction identified ophthalmopathy a median about 6.8 months prior to its onset.

V gene TRBV10-1 combines with J gene TRBJ2-7; D remains ambiguous. The sequenced sample consisted of blood. The source of this sequence is a woman aged 50 to 65 with Graves' hyperthyroidism that later progressed to Graves' ophthalmopathy. The CDR3 bases are TGCGCCAGCAGCGTTGGACCGTACTACGAGCAGTACTTC. It codes for CASSVGPYYEQYF.